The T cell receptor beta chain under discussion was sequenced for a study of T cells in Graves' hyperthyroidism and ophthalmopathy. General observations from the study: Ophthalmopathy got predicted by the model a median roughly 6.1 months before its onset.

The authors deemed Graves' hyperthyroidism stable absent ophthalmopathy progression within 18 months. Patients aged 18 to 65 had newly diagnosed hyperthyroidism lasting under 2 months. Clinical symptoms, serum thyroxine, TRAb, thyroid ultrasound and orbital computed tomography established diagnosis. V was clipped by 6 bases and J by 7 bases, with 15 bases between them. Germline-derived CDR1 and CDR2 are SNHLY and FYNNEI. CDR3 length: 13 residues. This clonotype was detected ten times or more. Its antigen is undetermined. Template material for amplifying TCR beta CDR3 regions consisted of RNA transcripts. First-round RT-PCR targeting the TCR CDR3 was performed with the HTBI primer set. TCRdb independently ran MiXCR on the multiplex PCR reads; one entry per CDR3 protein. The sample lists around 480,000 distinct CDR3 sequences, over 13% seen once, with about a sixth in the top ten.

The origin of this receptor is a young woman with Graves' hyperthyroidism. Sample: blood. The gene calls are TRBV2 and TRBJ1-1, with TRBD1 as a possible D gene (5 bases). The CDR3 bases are TGTGCCAGCAGCCACGGGACCGACTATGAAGCTTTCTTT. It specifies CASSHGTDYEAFF.